This TCR beta chain was identified in a study of control samples from healthy donors and cancer patients. The germline CDR1 and CDR2 sequences are SEHNR and FQNEAQ (reference sequence). The CDR3 has 12 amino acids. V lost 4 bases, J lost 2 bases, and 5 bases lay in between. The repertoire was sequenced with immunoSEQ multiplex PCR; TCRdb's copy has only in-frame clones and lacks some. Of approximately 160,000 clones in the sample, under 95% were seen once. This receptor was taken from a woman aged 18-35 years in good health. The sequencing sample was made of blood. The chain combines TRBV7-9 with TRBJ1-2, with D perhaps TRBD1 (5 bases). The CDR3 coding sequence is TGTGCCAGCAGCTACAGGAACTATGGCTACACCTTC. Translation gives CASSYRNYGYTF.